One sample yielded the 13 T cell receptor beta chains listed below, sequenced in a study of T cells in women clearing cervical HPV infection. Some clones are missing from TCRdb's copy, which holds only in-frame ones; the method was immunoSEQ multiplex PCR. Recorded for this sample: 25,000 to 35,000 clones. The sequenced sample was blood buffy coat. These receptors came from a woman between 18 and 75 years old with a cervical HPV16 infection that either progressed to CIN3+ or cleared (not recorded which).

The CDR3 is CASSILDSGGMETQYF. The sequenced part of the CDR3 DNA is TGTGCCAGTAGTATCTTGGATAGCGGGGGTATGGAGACC. The chain couples TRBV19 to TRBJ2-5; 9 positions match TRBD2. Read coverage stops 3 residues before the CDR3 terminus; the germline J gene supplies the remainder. The V and J ends lost 3 bases and 5 bases, in that order; junction bases with no gene match: 10. CDR3 size: 16 residues. Germline V gene lookup returns CDR1 LNHDA and CDR2 SQIVND (reference sequence).

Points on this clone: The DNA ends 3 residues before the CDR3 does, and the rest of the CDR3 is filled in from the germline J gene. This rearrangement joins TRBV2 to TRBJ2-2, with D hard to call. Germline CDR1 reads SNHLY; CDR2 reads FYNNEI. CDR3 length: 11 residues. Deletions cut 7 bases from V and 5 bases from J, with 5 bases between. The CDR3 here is CASKRTGELFF. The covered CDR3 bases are TGTGCCAGCAAACGGACCGGGGAG.

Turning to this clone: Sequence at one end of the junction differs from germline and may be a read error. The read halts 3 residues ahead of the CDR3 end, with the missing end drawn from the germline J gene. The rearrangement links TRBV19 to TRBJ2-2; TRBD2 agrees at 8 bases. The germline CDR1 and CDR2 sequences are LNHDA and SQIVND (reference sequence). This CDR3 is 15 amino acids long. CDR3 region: CASSIVQDSAGGLFF. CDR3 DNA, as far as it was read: TGTGCCAGTAGTATCGTACAGGATAGCGCGGGGGGG.

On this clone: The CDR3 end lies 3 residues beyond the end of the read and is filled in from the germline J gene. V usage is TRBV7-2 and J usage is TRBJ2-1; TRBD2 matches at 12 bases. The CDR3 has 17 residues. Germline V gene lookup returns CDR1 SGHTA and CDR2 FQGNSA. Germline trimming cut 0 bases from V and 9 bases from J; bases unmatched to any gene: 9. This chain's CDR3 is CASSLASASGGAGEQFF. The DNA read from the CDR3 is TGTGCCAGCAGCTTAGCGTCTGCTAGCGGGGGGGCGGGTGAG.

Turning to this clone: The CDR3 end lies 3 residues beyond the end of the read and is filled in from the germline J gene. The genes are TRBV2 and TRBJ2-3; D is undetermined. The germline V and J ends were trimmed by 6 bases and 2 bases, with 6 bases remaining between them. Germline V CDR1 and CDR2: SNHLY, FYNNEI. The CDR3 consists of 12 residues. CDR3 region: CASRQTTDTQYF. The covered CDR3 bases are TGTGCCAGCAGACAGACCACAGATACG.

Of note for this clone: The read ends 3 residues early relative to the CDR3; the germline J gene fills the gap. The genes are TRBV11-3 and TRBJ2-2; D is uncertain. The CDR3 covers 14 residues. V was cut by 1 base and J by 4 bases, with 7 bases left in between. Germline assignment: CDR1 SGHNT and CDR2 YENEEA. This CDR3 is CASSLGAVTGELFF. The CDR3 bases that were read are TGTGCCAGCAGCTTAGGGGCTGTCACCGGGGAG.

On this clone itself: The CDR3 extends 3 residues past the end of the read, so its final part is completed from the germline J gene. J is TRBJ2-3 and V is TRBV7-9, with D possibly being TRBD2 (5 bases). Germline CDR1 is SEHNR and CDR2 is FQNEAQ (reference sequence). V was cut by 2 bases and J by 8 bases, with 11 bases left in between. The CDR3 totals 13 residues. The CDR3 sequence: CASSLLDSSTQYF. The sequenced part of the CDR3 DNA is TGTGCCAGCAGCTTACTGGACTCATCTACG. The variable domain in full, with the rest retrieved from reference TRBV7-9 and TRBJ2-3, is DTGVSQNPRHKITKRGQNVTFRCDPISEHNRLYWYRQTLGQGPEFLTYFQNEAQLEKSRLLSDRFSAERPKGSFSTLEIQRTEQGDSAMYLCASSLLDSSTQYFGPGTRLTVL.

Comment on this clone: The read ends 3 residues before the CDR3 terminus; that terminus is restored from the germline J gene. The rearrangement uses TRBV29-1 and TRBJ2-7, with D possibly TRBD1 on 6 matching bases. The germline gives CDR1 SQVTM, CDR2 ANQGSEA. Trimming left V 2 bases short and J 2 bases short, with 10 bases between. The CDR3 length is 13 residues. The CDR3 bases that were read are TGCAGCGTTGAATTGGGGGCCACCTACGAG. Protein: CSVELGATYE. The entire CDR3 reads CSVELGATYEQYF.

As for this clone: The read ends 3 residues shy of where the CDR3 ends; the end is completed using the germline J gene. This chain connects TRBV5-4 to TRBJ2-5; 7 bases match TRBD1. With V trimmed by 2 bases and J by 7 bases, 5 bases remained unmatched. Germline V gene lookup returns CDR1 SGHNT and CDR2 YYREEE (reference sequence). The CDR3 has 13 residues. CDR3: CASSFYRGGTQYF. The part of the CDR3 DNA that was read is TGTGCCAGCAGCTTTTACAGGGGTGGGACC.

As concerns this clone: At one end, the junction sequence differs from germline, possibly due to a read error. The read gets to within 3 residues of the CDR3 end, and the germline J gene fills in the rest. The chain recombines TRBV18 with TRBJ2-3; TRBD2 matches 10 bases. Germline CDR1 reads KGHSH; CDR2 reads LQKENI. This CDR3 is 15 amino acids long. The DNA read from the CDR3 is TGTGCCAGCTCAGTCACCGGGACTAGCGCAGAGACG. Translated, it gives CASSVTGTSAET. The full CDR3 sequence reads CASSVTGTSAETQYF.

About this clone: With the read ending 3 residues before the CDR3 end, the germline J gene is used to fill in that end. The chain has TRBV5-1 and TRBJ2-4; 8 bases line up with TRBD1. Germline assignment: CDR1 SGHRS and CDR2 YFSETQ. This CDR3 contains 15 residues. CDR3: CASSSSAGGVYGQYF. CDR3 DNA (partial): TGCGCCAGCAGCTCGTCGGCAGGGGGCGTCTATGGT.

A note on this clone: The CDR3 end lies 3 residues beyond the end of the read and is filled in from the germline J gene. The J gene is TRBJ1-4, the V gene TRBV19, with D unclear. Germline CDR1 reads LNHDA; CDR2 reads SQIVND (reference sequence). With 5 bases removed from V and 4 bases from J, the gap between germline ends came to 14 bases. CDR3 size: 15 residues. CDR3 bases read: TGTGCCAGTAGTCTTTTCGCGGGGTATAATGAAAAA. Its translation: CASSLFAGYNEK. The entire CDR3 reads CASSLFAGYNEKLFF.

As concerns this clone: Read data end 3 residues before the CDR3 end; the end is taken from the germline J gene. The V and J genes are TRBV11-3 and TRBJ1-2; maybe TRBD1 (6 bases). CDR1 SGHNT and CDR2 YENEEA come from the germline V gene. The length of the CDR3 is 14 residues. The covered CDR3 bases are TGTGCCAGCAGCCCTGGGGGGGCCCTCTGGGGC. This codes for CASSPGGALWG. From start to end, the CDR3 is CASSPGGALWGYTF.